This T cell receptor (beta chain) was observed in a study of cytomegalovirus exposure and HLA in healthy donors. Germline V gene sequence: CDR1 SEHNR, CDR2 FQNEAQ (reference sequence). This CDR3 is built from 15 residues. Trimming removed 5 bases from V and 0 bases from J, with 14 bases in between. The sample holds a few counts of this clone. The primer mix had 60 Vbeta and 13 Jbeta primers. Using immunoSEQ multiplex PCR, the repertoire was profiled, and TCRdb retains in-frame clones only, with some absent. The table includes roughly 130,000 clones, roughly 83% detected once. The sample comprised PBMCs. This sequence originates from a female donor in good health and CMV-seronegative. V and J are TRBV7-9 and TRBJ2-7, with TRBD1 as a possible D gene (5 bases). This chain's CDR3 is CASSPQGAGSYEQYF. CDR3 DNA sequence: TGTGCCAGCAGCCCCCAAGGGGCTGGCTCCTACGAGCAGTACTTC.